These T cell receptor beta chains were read from a single sample in a study of control samples from healthy donors and cancer patients. Profiled with immunoSEQ multiplex PCR; TCRdb holds only in-frame clones, not every one. Seen here are around 50,000 clones, 95% to 96% observed once, and the top ten hold about 2%. The sample was blood. The receptors originated from a woman aged 25 to 39 in good health. The CDR3 runs from the conserved cysteine through the conserved F or W. A D gene is named only where the DNA matches it firmly. Clone size is stated in some rows and not others, as once, few, many or a class when expanded.

D,V,size,J,CDR3,DNA
TRBD1,TRBV4-1,once,TRBJ2-7,CASSLSTGVDYEQYF,TGCGCCAGCAGCCTCAGTACAGGGGTTGACTACGAGCAGTACTTC
TRBD1,TRBV7-8,-,TRBJ1-4,CASSLRTGGREKLFF,TGTGCCAGCAGCTTAAGGACAGGGGGCCGAGAAAAACTGTTTTTT
-,TRBV7-3,-,TRBJ2-1,CASSLTVAASSYNEQFF,TGTGCCAGCAGCTTAACGGTAGCGGCAAGCTCCTACAATGAGCAGTTCTTC
TRBD1,TRBV7-9,-,TRBJ2-1,CASSLRQGAPDNEQFF,TGTGCCAGCAGCCTCCGACAGGGGGCGCCGGACAATGAGCAGTTCTTC
-,TRBV18,-,TRBJ1-1,CASSPPGNTEAFF,TGTGCCAGCTCACCCCCGGGGAACACTGAAGCTTTCTTT
TRBD2,TRBV5-4,-,TRBJ2-3,CASSLPSGTGDTQYF,TGTGCCAGCAGCCTCCCTAGCGGGACCGGAGATACGCAGTATTTT
-,TRBV27,-,TRBJ2-6,CASSLLGGGSGANVLTF,TGTGCCAGCAGTTTGTTAGGAGGGGGCTCTGGGGCCAACGTCCTGACTTTC
-,TRBV2,-,TRBJ1-1,CASSDVGYTEAFF,TGTGCCAGCAGTGATGTGGGTTACACTGAAGCTTTCTTT
-,TRBV11-2,-,TRBJ2-7,CASSSLGLERNTYEQYF,TGTGCCAGCAGCTCCCTCGGTTTGGAGCGGAACACCTACGAGCAGTACTTC
-,TRBV7-2,-,TRBJ2-7,CASSLVSGYEQYF,TGTGCCAGCAGCTTAGTATCTGGGTACGAGCAGTACTTC
-,TRBV6-1,-,TRBJ2-5,CASSEAGGQETQYF,TGTGCCAGCAGTGAAGCGGGGGGCCAAGAGACCCAGTACTTC
-,TRBV4-2,once,TRBJ1-2,CASSQLTENYGYTF,TGTGCCAGCAGCCAGCTGACAGAGAACTATGGCTACACCTTC
TRBD2,TRBV6-1,-,TRBJ2-5,CASSERGDRETQYF,TGTGCCAGCAGTGAACGGGGGGACCGGGAGACCCAGTACTTC
-,TRBV24-1,-,TRBJ2-7,CATSDTGGGTYEQYF,TGTGCCACCAGTGACACAGGGGGGGGGACCTACGAGCAGTACTTC